The rows below give T cell receptor beta chains drawn from one sample of a study of cytomegalovirus exposure and HLA in healthy donors. TCRdb's table, derived via immunoSEQ multiplex PCR, lists solely in-frame clones and lacks some. In the table there are some 130,000 clones, around 80% of which are singletons. Material for sequencing was PBMCs. Every receptor here comes from a woman between 40 and 50 years old in good health and CMV-seronegative. CDR3s leave out the opening cysteine and the closing phenylalanine or tryptophan.

j_gene: TRBJ2-5
v_gene: TRBV5-1
CDR3aa: ASSLGVEETQY

j_gene: TRBJ1-6
v_gene: TRBV7-2
CDR3aa: ASSPPGQANSPLH

j_gene: TRBJ1-5
v_gene: TRBV7-9
CDR3aa: ASSTGTGTDQPQH

j_gene: TRBJ1-6
v_gene: TRBV7-2
CDR3aa: ASSLAGRSNNSPLH

j_gene: TRBJ1-1
v_gene: TRBV27
CDR3aa: ASSLYAGGRTEAF

j_gene: TRBJ2-3
v_gene: TRBV6-4
CDR3aa: ASSPGGGADTQY

j_gene: TRBJ1-1
v_gene: TRBV5-1
CDR3aa: ASSPPLRGANTEAF

j_gene: TRBJ2-1
v_gene: TRBV7-8
CDR3aa: ASSSPWTTDSYNEQF

j_gene: TRBJ2-7
v_gene: TRBV5-1
CDR3aa: ASSIDRGQEQY

j_gene: TRBJ1-1
v_gene: TRBV5-1
CDR3aa: ASSRRTGVTEAF

j_gene: TRBJ2-5
v_gene: TRBV9
CDR3aa: ASSVGQGKFPKTQY

j_gene: TRBJ1-1
v_gene: TRBV10-3
CDR3aa: AIRNLGQGRTEAF

j_gene: TRBJ1-2
v_gene: TRBV7-2
CDR3aa: ASSLAGGPTGLGYT

j_gene: TRBJ1-4
v_gene: TRBV28
CDR3aa: ASKGATNEKLF

j_gene: -
v_gene: TRBV4-1
CDR3aa: ASSLGLARSYEQY

j_gene: TRBJ1-4
v_gene: TRBV28
CDR3aa: ASSLWSGIEEKLF

j_gene: TRBJ1-3
v_gene: TRBV19
CDR3aa: ASTPPGGGSGNTIY

j_gene: TRBJ1-2
v_gene: TRBV6-5
CDR3aa: ASSYVRANYGYT

j_gene: TRBJ2-7
v_gene: TRBV7-2
CDR3aa: ASGQRIQY

j_gene: TRBJ2-3
v_gene: TRBV28
CDR3aa: ASRVGSVTDTQY

j_gene: TRBJ2-3
v_gene: TRBV7-7
CDR3aa: ASSLESTDTQY

j_gene: TRBJ1-2
v_gene: TRBV7-2
CDR3aa: ASSPDSSLYYGYT

j_gene: TRBJ1-5
v_gene: TRBV2
CDR3aa: ASRSGHNQPQH

j_gene: TRBJ1-2
v_gene: TRBV7-9
CDR3aa: ASSLEQANYGYT

j_gene: TRBJ1-2
v_gene: TRBV29-1
CDR3aa: SVGTDYGYT

j_gene: TRBJ2-1
v_gene: TRBV19
CDR3aa: ASIGGSSYNEQF

j_gene: TRBJ2-2
v_gene: TRBV2
CDR3aa: ASRLEVHTGELF

j_gene: TRBJ2-5
v_gene: TRBV11-2
CDR3aa: ASSSGQAETQY

j_gene: TRBJ1-5
v_gene: TRBV5-1
CDR3aa: ASSLYPSQPQH

j_gene: TRBJ2-2
v_gene: TRBV9
CDR3aa: ASSVGGTTVGTTGELF

j_gene: TRBJ2-1
v_gene: TRBV7-9
CDR3aa: ASSPGTYNEQF

j_gene: TRBJ1-1
v_gene: TRBV27
CDR3aa: ASSPRPGGYSEAF

j_gene: TRBJ2-7
v_gene: TRBV5-5
CDR3aa: ASSLVLSYEQY

j_gene: TRBJ1-2
v_gene: TRBV5-4
CDR3aa: ASSLNAGGGYGYT

j_gene: TRBJ2-7
v_gene: TRBV29-1
CDR3aa: SGRQGYEQY

j_gene: TRBJ2-1
v_gene: TRBV5-6
CDR3aa: ASSPSTSGSRSEQF

j_gene: TRBJ1-1
v_gene: TRBV25-1
CDR3aa: ASRTRASKTEAF

j_gene: TRBJ2-7
v_gene: TRBV4-1
CDR3aa: ASSQGAARNYEQY

j_gene: TRBJ1-2
v_gene: TRBV28
CDR3aa: ASAVRRDYGYT

j_gene: TRBJ1-1
v_gene: TRBV29-1
CDR3aa: SVEARGRGEAF